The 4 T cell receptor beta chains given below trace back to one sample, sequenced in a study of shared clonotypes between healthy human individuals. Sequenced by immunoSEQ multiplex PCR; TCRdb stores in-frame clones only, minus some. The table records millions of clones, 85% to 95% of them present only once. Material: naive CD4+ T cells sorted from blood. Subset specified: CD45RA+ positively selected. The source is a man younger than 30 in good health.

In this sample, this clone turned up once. The CDR3, as DNA: TGTGCCAGCAGCCGAGAGGGGACCATTAACAGCTCCTATAATTCACCCCTCCACTTT. The encoded protein is CASSREGTINSSYNSPLHF. V is TRBV7-8 and J is TRBJ1-6, with D tentatively TRBD1 (5 bases). Germline CDR1 SGHVS, CDR2 FQNEAQ. The CDR3 runs 19 residues. Trimming took off 5 bases at V and 0 bases at J, with 20 bases between the two ends.

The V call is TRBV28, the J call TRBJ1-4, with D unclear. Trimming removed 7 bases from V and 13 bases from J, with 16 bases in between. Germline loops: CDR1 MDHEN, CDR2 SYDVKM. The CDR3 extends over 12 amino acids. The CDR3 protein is CASTTPREGLFF. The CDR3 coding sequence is TGTGCCAGCACCACCCCCCGGGAGGGACTGTTTTTT.

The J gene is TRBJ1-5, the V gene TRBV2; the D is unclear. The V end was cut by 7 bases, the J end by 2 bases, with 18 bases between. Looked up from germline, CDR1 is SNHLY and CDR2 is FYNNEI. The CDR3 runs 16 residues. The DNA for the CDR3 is TGTGCCAGCACCCTGGAGGGTGCGAGGGGCAATCAGCCCCAGCATTTT. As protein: CASTLEGARGNQPQHF.

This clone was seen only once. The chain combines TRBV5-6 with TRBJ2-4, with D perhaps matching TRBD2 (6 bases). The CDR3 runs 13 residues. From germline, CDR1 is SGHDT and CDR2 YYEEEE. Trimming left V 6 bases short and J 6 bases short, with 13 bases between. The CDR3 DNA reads TGTGCCAGCACCGTGAGACTAGGAAACATTCAGTACTTC. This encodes CASTVRLGNIQYF.